The clone carrying this T cell receptor beta chain has ten or more counts. The V end lost 5 bases, the J end lost 7 bases, and 8 bases lay between the germline ends. From germline, CDR1 is SEHNR and CDR2 FQNEAQ (reference sequence). The CDR3 is 12 amino acids. The data are from a study of identical twins' blood T cells. Study summary: Twelve libraries, six alpha and six beta, gave some 48 million reads.

Original methodology: Clonotypes per individual ranged from about 85,000 to nearly 500,000. MiXCR, applied by TCRdb to the 5' RACE reads, yields one record per CDR3 protein. None of the V and J calls come from the authors' own analysis; TCRdb made them. The sample carries 350,000 to 450,000 distinct CDR3 sequences, roughly 31% recorded once. The sequenced sample consisted of PBMCs. This clonotype originated in a woman aged 18-49 years in good health. The chain links TRBV7-9 to TRBJ1-4; no clear D. CDR3 region: CASSANSEKLFF. The CDR3, as DNA: TGTGCCAGCAGCGCTAACAGTGAAAAACTGTTTTTT.